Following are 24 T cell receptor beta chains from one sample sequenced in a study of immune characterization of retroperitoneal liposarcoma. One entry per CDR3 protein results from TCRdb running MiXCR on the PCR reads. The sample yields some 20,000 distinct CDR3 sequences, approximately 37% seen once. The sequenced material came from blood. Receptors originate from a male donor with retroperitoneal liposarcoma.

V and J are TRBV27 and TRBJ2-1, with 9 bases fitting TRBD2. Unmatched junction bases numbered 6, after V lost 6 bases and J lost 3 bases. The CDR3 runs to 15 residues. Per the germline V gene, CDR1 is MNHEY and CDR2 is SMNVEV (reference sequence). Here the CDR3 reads CASRLAGVNYNEQFF. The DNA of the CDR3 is TGTGCCAGCAGATTAGCGGGAGTGAACTACAATGAGCAGTTCTTC.

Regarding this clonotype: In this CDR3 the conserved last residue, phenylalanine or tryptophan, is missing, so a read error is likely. The CDR3, as DNA: TGTGCCAGCAGCTTGTCGGCGGGAGTTACCAAAAACATTCAGTACTGC. Its protein is CASSLSAGVTKNIQYC. The V gene is TRBV7-2, the J gene TRBJ2-1; 7 nucleotides agree with TRBD2. The J call may be in error: the DNA end matches TRBJ2-4 better. The V gene's germline CDR1 is SGHTA and CDR2 FQGNSA. This CDR3 comprises 16 residues.

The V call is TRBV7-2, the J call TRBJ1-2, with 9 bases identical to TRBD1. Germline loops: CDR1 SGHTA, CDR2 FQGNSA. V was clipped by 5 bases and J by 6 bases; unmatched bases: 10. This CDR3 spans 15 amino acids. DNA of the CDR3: TGTGCCAGCAGCCCTCCGAGGGACAGGGTGGATGGCTACACCTTC. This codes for CASSPPRDRVDGYTF.

The CDR3 sequence is CASSEAFGQAEEKLFF. The DNA of the CDR3 is TGTGCCAGCAGTGAAGCGTTTGGACAGGCGGAAGAAAAACTGTTTTTT. The chain links TRBV6-1 to TRBJ1-4, with 7 positions matching TRBD1. V dropped 0 bases and J dropped 8; count of bases not matched to a gene: 9. Germline CDR1 MNHNS, CDR2 SASEGT. The CDR3 is made up of 16 amino acids.

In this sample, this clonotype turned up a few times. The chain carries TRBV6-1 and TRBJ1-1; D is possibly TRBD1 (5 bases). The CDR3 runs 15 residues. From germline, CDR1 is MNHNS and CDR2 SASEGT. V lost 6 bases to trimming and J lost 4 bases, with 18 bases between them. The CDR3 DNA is TGTGCCAGCAGGCTGAAGAACGGGGACGGCACTGAAGCTTTCTTT. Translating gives CASRLKNGDGTEAFF.

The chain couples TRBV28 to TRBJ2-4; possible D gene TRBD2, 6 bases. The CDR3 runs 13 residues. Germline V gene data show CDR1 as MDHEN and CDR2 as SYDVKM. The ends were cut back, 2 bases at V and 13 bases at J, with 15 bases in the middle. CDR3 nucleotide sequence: TGTGCCAGCAGTTTAGGGGGGTGGAATGAGCAGTACTTC. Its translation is CASSLGGWNEQYF.

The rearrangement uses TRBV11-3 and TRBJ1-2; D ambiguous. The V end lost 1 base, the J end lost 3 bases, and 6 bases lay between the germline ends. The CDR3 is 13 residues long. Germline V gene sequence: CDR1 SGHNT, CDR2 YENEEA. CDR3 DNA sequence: TGTGCCAGCAGCTTAGCTATGGACTATGGCTACACCTTC. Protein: CASSLAMDYGYTF.

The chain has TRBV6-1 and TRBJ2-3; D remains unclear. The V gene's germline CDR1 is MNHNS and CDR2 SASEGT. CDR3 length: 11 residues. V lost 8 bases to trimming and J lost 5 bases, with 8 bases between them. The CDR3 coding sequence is TGTGCCAGCGGCCTGGGAGATACGCAGTATTTT. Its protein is CASGLGDTQYF.

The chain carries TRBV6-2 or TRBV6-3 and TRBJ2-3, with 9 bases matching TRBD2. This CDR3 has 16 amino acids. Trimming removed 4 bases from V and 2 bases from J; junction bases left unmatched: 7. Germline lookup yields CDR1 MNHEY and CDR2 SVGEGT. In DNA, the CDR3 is TGTGCCAGCAGTTCTATGACTAGCGGAGTCACAGATACGCAGTATTTT. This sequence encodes CASSSMTSGVTDTQYF.

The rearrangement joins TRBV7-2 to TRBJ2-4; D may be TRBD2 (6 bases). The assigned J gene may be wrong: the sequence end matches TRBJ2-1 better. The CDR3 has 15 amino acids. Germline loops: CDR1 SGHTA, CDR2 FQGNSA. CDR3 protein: CASSFLGRDLGEQFF. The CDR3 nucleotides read TGTGCCAGCAGCTTTCTCGGGAGAGACTTGGGGGAGCAGTTCTTC.

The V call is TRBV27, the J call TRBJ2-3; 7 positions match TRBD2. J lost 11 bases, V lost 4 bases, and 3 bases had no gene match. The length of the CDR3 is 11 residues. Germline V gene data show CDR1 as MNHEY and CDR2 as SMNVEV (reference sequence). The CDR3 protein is CASSWGGGQYF. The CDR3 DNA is TGTGCCAGCAGTTGGGGGGGGGGGCAGTATTTT.

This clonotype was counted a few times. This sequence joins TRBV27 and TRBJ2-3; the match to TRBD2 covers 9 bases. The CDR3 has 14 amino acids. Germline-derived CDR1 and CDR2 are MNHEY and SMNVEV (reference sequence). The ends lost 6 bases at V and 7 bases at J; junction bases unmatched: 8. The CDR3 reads CASRAGGPGNTQYF. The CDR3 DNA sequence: TGTGCCAGCAGGGCGGGAGGGCCGGGGAATACGCAGTATTTT.

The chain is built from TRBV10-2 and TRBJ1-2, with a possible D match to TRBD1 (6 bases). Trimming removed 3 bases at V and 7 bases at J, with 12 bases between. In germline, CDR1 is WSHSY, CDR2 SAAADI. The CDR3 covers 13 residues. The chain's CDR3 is CASSDTGKGGYTF. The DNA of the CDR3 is TGCGCCAGCAGTGATACAGGGAAGGGTGGCTACACCTTC.

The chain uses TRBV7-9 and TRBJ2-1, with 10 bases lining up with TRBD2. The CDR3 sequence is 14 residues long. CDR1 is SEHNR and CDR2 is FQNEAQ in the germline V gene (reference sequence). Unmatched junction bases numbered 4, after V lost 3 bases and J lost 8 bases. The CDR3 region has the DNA TGTGCCAGCAGCTTCAGCGGGAGGGCGGATGAGCAGTTCTTC. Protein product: CASSFSGRADEQFF.

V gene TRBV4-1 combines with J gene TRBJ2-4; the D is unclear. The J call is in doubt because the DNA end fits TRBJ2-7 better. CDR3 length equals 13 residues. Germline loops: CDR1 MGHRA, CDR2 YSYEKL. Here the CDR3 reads CASSREPYYEQYF. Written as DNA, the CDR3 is TGCGCCAGCAGCCGAGAACCTTACTACGAGCAGTACTTC.

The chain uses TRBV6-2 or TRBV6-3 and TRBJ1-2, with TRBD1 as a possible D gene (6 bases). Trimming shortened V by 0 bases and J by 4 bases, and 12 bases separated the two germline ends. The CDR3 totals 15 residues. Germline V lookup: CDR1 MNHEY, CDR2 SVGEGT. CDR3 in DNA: TGTGCCAGCAGTTACTCTGGGGGGCGCAGCTATGGCTACACCTTC. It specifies CASSYSGGRSYGYTF.

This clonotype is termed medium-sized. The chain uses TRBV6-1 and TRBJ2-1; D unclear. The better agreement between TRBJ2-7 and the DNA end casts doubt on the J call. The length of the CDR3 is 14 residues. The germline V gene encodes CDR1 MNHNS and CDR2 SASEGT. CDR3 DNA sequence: TGTGCCAGCAAGTGGAACGACGGTACCTACGAGCAGTACTTC. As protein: CASKWNDGTYEQYF.

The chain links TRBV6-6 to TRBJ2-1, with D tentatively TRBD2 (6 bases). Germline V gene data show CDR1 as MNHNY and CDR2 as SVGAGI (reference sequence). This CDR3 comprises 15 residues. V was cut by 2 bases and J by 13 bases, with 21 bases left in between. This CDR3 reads CASSYGGTVQETQFF. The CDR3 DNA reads TGTGCCAGCAGTTACGGGGGGACTGTACAAGAGACCCAGTTCTTC.

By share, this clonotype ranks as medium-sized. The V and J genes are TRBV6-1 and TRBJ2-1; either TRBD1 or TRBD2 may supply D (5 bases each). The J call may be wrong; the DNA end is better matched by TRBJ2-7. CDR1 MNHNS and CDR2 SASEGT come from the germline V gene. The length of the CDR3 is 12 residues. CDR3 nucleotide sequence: TGTGCCAGCAGCAGGGACCCAGGCGAGCAGTACTTC. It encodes CASSRDPGEQYF.

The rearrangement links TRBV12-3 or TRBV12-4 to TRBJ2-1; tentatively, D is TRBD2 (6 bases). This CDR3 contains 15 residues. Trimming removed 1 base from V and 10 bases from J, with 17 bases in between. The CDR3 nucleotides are TGTGCCAGCAGTTTAGAGGGCGGGAACTCCTACGAGCAGTTCTTC. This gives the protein CASSLEGGNSYEQFF.

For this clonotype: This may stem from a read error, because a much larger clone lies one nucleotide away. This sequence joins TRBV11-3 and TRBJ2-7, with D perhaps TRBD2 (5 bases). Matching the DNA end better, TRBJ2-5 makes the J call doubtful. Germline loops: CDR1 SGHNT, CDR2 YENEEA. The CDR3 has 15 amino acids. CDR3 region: CASSLRAGGQETQYF. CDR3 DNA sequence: TGTGCCAGCAGCTTAAGGGCTGGCGGGCAAGAGACCCAGTACTTC.

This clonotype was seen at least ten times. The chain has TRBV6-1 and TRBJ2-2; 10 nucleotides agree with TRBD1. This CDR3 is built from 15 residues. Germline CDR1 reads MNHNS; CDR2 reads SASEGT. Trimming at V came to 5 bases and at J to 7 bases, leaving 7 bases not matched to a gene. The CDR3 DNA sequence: TGTGCCAGCAGTTATGACAGGGGGCACGGCGGGGAGCTGTTTTTT. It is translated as CASSYDRGHGGELFF.

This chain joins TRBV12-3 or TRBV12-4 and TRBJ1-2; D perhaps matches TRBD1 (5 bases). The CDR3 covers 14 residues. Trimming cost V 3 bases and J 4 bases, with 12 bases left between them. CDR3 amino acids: CASSLEGEAYGYTF. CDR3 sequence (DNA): TGTGCCAGCAGTTTGGAAGGGGAGGCCTATGGCTACACCTTC.

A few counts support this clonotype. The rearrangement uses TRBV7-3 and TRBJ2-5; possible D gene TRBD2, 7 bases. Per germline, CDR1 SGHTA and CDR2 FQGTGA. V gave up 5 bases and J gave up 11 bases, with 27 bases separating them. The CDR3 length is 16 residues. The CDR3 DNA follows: TGTGCCAGCAGCGACCGTAATAGTGGGGGGGCAAATGAGCAGTACTTC. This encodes CASSDRNSGGANEQYF.